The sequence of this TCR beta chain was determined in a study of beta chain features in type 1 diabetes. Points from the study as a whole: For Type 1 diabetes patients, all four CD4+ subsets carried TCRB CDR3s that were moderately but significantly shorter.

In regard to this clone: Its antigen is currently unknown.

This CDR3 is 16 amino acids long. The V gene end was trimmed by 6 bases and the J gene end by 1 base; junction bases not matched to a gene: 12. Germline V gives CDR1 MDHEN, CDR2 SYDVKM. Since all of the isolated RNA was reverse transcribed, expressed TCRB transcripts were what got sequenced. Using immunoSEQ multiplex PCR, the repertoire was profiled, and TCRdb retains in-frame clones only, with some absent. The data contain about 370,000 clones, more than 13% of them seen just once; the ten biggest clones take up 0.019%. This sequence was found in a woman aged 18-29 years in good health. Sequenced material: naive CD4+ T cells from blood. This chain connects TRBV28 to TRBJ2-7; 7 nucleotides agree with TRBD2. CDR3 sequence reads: CASSQFSGARSYEQYF. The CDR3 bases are TGTGCCAGCAGCCAGTTCAGCGGGGCGAGGTCCTACGAGCAGTACTTC.